This passage covers 23 T cell receptor beta chains from one sample sequenced in a study of blood T cell repertoires in COVID-19. Assay: immunoSEQ multiplex PCR; the TCRdb copy retains only in-frame clones and omits some. The table has some 97,000 clones, 90% to 95% seen once. Source material: peripheral blood. These receptors all stem from a man aged 60 to 69 with acute or convalescent COVID-19.

CDR3 sequence reads: CASSLGGTGNTGELFF. DNA of the CDR3: TGCGCCAGCAGCTTGGGCGGGACAGGGAACACCGGGGAGCTGTTTTTT. The genes are TRBV5-1 and TRBJ2-2, with 8 bases matching TRBD1. V lost 0 bases and J lost 1; bases outside the gene matches: 2. The V gene's germline CDR1 is SGHRS and CDR2 YFSETQ. The CDR3 contains 16 residues.

The genes are TRBV13 and TRBJ2-1, with 9 bases aligning to TRBD1. This CDR3 is built from 17 residues. CDR1 is PRHDT and CDR2 is FYEKMQ in the germline V gene (reference sequence). The junction had 12 bases not matched to a gene; V was cut back by 5 bases and J by 4 bases. CDR3: CASSPLRTGGSYNEQFF. CDR3 sequence (DNA): TGTGCCAGCAGCCCCCTTCGCACAGGGGGCAGTTACAATGAGCAGTTCTTC.

The chain employs TRBV7-3 and TRBJ2-1; 8 bases line up with TRBD2. This CDR3 is 16 amino acids long. The junction had 4 bases not matched to a gene; V was cut back by 1 base and J by 2 bases. Germline CDR1 SGHTA, CDR2 FQGTGA. CDR3 in amino acids: CASSLMGTRAYNEQFF. CDR3 nucleotides: TGTGCCAGCAGCTTAATGGGGACTAGGGCCTACAATGAGCAGTTCTTC.

This chain joins TRBV28 and TRBJ1-1; D is perhaps TRBD1 (6 bases). Germline loops: CDR1 MDHEN, CDR2 SYDVKM. V lost 5 bases and J lost 4, with 11 bases in between. The CDR3 runs 13 residues. The chain's CDR3 is CASSEPRGTEAFF. Here the CDR3 DNA reads TGTGCCAGCAGTGAACCCAGGGGCACTGAAGCTTTCTTT. The variable domain in full, with the rest retrieved from reference TRBV28 and TRBJ1-1, is DVKVTQSSRYLVKRTGEKVFLECVQDMDHENMFWYRQDPGLGLRLIYFSYDVKMKEKGDIPEGYSVSREKKERFSLILESASTNQTSMYLCASSEPRGTEAFFGQGTRLTVV.

The chain couples TRBV5-4 to TRBJ1-4; D is uncertain. Trimming left V 3 bases short and J 6 bases short, with 12 bases between. The V gene's germline CDR1 is SGHNT and CDR2 YYREEE (reference sequence). The CDR3 spans 14 residues. This chain's CDR3 is CASSSGGGDEKLFF. The CDR3 nucleotides are TGTGCCAGCAGCTCGGGAGGTGGGGATGAAAAACTGTTTTTT.

This rearrangement joins TRBV5-4 to TRBJ1-4, with D possibly being TRBD1 (5 bases). From germline, CDR1 is SGHNT and CDR2 YYREEE (reference sequence). Trimming shortened V by 3 bases and J by 9 bases, and 21 bases separated the two germline ends. CDR3 length equals 16 residues. The CDR3 loop reads CASSWAGAGDRQKLFF. The CDR3 DNA follows: TGTGCCAGCAGCTGGGCCGGAGCGGGGGATAGACAAAAACTGTTTTTT.

This clone was seen only once. V usage is TRBV7-3 and J usage is TRBJ1-4; TRBD1 matches 9 bases. V lost 1 base, J lost 3 bases, and 9 bases stayed unmatched. The CDR3 runs to 18 residues. CDR1 and CDR2 (germline): SGHTA, FQGTGA. The CDR3 DNA reads as TGTGCCAGCAGCTTAATTTGGACAGGGGTTGTAGCTAATGAAAAACTGTTTTTT. Translating gives CASSLIWTGVVANEKLFF. Looking up the rest from reference TRBV7-3 and TRBJ1-4 gives the full variable domain: GAGVSQTPSNKVTEKGKYVELRCDPISGHTALYWYRQSLGQGPEFLIYFQGTGAADDSGLPNDRFFAVRPEGSVSTLKIQRTERGDSAVYLCASSLIWTGVVANEKLFFGSGTQLSVL.

V usage is TRBV3-1 (or the pseudogene TRBV3-2) and J usage is TRBJ2-1, with 9 bases aligning to TRBD2. This CDR3 comprises 18 residues. Trimming cost V 4 bases and J 6 bases; bases outside gene matches: 16. Germline loops: CDR1 LGHDT, CDR2 YNNKEL (reference sequence). CDR3 sequence reads: CASSPRFGGGRVSNEQFF. The CDR3, as DNA: TGTGCCAGCAGCCCCAGGTTCGGGGGCGGGAGGGTTAGCAATGAGCAGTTCTTC.

The J gene is TRBJ2-7, the V gene TRBV27; 7 bases align to TRBD1. The CDR3 is made up of 15 amino acids. The germline gives CDR1 MNHEY, CDR2 SMNVEV (reference sequence). The junction had 13 bases not matched to a gene; V was cut back by 5 bases and J by 6 bases. The CDR3 reads CASSPQRQGGSEQYV. The CDR3 DNA reads as TGTGCCAGCAGTCCTCAACGACAGGGTGGGAGCGAGCAGTACGTC.

This clone appeared a few times. The V gene is TRBV4-2, the J gene TRBJ2-2; D ambiguous. Trimming removed 4 bases from V and 3 bases from J, with 12 bases in between. This CDR3 is 15 amino acids long. Germline V gene sequence: CDR1 LGHNA, CDR2 YNFKEQ. As DNA, the CDR3 is TGTGCCAGCAGCCCCTGGCAGGCCGACACCGGGGAGCTGTTTTTT. Its protein product is CASSPWQADTGELFF.

V and J are TRBV6-6 and TRBJ2-3; 8 bases are shared with TRBD2. The trim removed 0 bases at V and 4 bases at J, leaving 6 bases unmatched. Germline V CDR1 and CDR2: MNHNY, SVGAGI (reference sequence). CDR3 size: 16 residues. CDR3 coding DNA: TGTGCCAGCAGTTACTCGCGGGGGGCAGGGGCAGATACGCAGTATTTT. As protein: CASSYSRGAGADTQYF.

This chain joins TRBV9 and TRBJ1-1; D remains ambiguous. Trimming took 4 bases from V and 0 from J, leaving 13 bases between them. Germline V gene sequence: CDR1 SGDLS, CDR2 YYNGEE. This CDR3 is built from 15 residues. CDR3 protein: CASSPIAGLNTEAFF. The DNA for the CDR3 is TGTGCCAGCAGCCCTATTGCGGGTTTGAACACTGAAGCTTTCTTT.

This rearrangement joins TRBV19 to TRBJ1-5; D call uncertain. The CDR3 contains 19 residues. Germline CDR1 is LNHDA and CDR2 is SQIVND (reference sequence). V shed 8 bases and J shed 0 bases, with 26 bases lying between them. CDR3 protein: CASSPHGTSGHYSNQPQHF. The DNA for the CDR3 is TGTGCCAGTTCCCCTCACGGAACTTCAGGCCATTATAGCAATCAGCCCCAGCATTTT.

This chain links TRBV12-3 or TRBV12-4 with TRBJ2-3; no clear D. Trimming left V 8 bases short and J 2 bases short, with 8 bases between. This CDR3 comprises 12 residues. CDR3 protein: CASSFNTDTQYF. CDR3 DNA: TGTGCCAGCTCATTCAACACAGATACGCAGTATTTT.

The rearrangement links TRBV7-9 to TRBJ2-5, with TRBD2 identical over 9 bases. After removal of 6 bases from V and 4 bases from J, the junction contained 3 bases not matched to a gene. The CDR3 has 13 amino acids. Germline CDR1 reads SEHNR; CDR2 reads FQNEAQ (reference sequence). CDR3 coding DNA: TGTGCCAGCAGATTACTAGCGGGAGAGACCCAGTACTTC. Translated: CASRLLAGETQYF.

The chain links TRBV7-2 to TRBJ2-4, with D perhaps matching TRBD2 (7 bases). Germline CDR1 is SGHTA and CDR2 is FQGNSA. The CDR3 consists of 18 residues. Trimming cost V 0 bases and J 3 bases, with 18 bases left between them. Here the CDR3 reads CASSLAGGGSGGKNIQYF. The CDR3 coding sequence is TGTGCCAGCAGCTTAGCGGGGGGCGGGAGTGGTGGCAAAAACATTCAGTACTTC.

J is TRBJ1-4 and V is TRBV19; TRBD1 aligns across 7 bases. Per the germline V gene, CDR1 is LNHDA and CDR2 is SQIVND (reference sequence). The CDR3 loop spans 14 amino acids. The V gene end was trimmed by 2 bases and the J gene end by 7 bases; junction bases not matched to a gene: 4. The CDR3 is CASSISQGSEKLFF. DNA for the CDR3: TGTGCCAGTAGTATATCACAGGGGAGTGAAAAACTGTTTTTT.

This chain uses TRBV11-2 with TRBJ2-1, with 10 bases aligning to TRBD2. V dropped 4 bases and J dropped 8; count of bases not matched to a gene: 20. The CDR3 sequence is 19 residues long. The germline CDR1 and CDR2 sequences are SGHAT and FQNNGV. CDR3 DNA sequence: TGTGCCAGCAGCTCCAGAGTAATGACTAGCGGGCGCCTTGGGGATGAGCAGTTCTTC. It encodes CASSSRVMTSGRLGDEQFF. The entire variable domain, with the rest obtained from reference TRBV11-2 and TRBJ2-1, is as follows: EAGVAQSPRYKIIEKRQSVAFWCNPISGHATLYWYQQILGQGPKLLIQFQNNGVVDDSQLPKDRFSAERLKGVDSTLKIQPAKLEDSAVYLCASSSRVMTSGRLGDEQFFGPGTRLTVL.

The chain has TRBV18 and TRBJ2-3; maybe TRBD2 (7 bases). CDR1 and CDR2 (germline): KGHSH, LQKENI. This CDR3 has 15 amino acids. V lost 3 bases to trimming and J lost 2 bases, with 12 bases between them. The DNA of the CDR3 is TGTGCCAGCTCACCGGGAGGGGGTCACACAGATACGCAGTATTTT. As protein: CASSPGGGHTDTQYF.

This clone was observed once. The chain joins TRBV9 to TRBJ2-2; D gene uncertain. The CDR3 has 13 residues. Germline assignment: CDR1 SGDLS and CDR2 YYNGEE. V lost 3 bases and J lost 8, with 11 bases in between. In DNA, the CDR3 is TGTGCCAGCAGCGCATACATAAAAGGGGAGCTGTTTTTT. Its translation is CASSAYIKGELFF. The variable domain in full, completed from reference TRBV9 and TRBJ2-2, reads DSGVTQTPKHLITATGQRVTLRCSPRSGDLSVYWYQQSLDQGLQFLIQYYNGEERAKGNILERFSAQQFPDLHSELNLSSLELGDSALYFCASSAYIKGELFFGEGSRLTVL.

The chain uses TRBV19 and TRBJ1-1; D might be TRBD1 (5 bases). The V end lost 1 base, the J end lost 1 base, and 10 bases lay between the germline ends. Per germline, CDR1 LNHDA and CDR2 SQIVND (reference sequence). CDR3 size: 15 residues. The chain's CDR3 is CASSIVGTGNTEAFF. Written as DNA, the CDR3 is TGTGCCAGTAGTATAGTGGGCACAGGGAACACTGAAGCTTTCTTT.

The rearrangement joins TRBV30 to TRBJ2-5, with TRBD1 as a possible D gene (5 bases). V lost 2 bases, J lost 2 bases, and 12 bases lay in between. Per the germline V gene, CDR1 is GTSNPN and CDR2 is SVGIG (reference sequence). The CDR3 extends over 14 amino acids. This chain's CDR3 is CAWSFGSGQETQYF. In nucleotides, the CDR3 is TGTGCCTGGAGTTTCGGATCAGGGCAAGAGACCCAGTACTTC.

The rearrangement uses TRBV14 and TRBJ1-4; a weak D match, TRBD1 (5 bases). The CDR3 has 14 amino acids. Trimming took off 5 bases at V and 8 bases at J, with 15 bases between the two ends. Per germline, CDR1 SGHDN and CDR2 FVKESK. CDR3 bases: TGTGCCAGCAGCTCCGCGCGGGGCGGAGAAAAACTGTTTTTT. It encodes CASSSARGGEKLFF.